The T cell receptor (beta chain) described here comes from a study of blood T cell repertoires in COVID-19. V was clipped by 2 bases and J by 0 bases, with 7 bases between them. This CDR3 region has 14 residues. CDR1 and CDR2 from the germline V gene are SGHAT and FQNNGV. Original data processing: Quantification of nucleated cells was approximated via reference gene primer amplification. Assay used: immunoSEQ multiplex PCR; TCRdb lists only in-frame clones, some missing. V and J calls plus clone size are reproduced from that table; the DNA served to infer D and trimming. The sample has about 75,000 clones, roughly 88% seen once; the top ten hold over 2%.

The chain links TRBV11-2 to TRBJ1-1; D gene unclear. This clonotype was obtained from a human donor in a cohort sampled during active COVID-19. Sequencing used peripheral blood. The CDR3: CASSLSTVNTEAFF. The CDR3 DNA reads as TGTGCCAGCAGCTTATCAACAGTGAACACTGAAGCTTTCTTT.